This is a list of T cell receptor beta chains from one sample in a study of blood T cell repertoires in COVID-19. Some clones are missing from TCRdb's copy, which holds only in-frame ones; the method was immunoSEQ multiplex PCR. The top ten hold 5.9% of the sample, which has around 200,000 clones, about nine tenths seen once. The specimen was peripheral blood. Source of these receptors: a man older than 75 with acute or convalescent COVID-19. CDR3s include the opening cysteine and the closing phenylalanine or tryptophan. D genes are given only for firm matches. Clone size, where shown, is once, few, many, or a class for clones that have expanded.

cdr3_aa cdr3_nt d_call clone_size j_call v_call
CASRDRGGTEAFF TGTGCCAGCAGGGACAGGGGAGGAACTGAAGCTTTCTTT TRBD1 NA TRBJ1-1 TRBV6-6
CASSRGTGVNSPLHF TGCGCCAGCAGTAGGGGGACAGGGGTTAATTCACCCCTCCACTTT TRBD1 NA TRBJ1-6 TRBV5-1
CASSLALGGAGELFF TGTGCCAGCAGCTTAGCGCTTGGGGGGGCCGGGGAGCTGTTTTTT TRBD2 NA TRBJ2-2 TRBV7-6
CASSPQGGPSYEQYF TGTGCCAGCAGCCCCCAAGGGGGCCCGTCCTACGAGCAGTACTTC TRBD1 NA TRBJ2-7 TRBV9
CASSPGTGMDYGYTF TGTGCCAGCTCACCCGGGACAGGCATGGACTATGGCTACACCTTC TRBD1 NA TRBJ1-2 TRBV18
CASSQGLAGAQYF TGTGCCAGCAGCCAGGGACTAGCGGGAGCCCAATACTTC TRBD2 once TRBJ2-5 TRBV7-9
CASSLETGYNSPLHF TGTGCCAGCAGCTTGGAGACAGGCTATAATTCACCCCTCCACTTT NA once TRBJ1-6 TRBV5-5
CASSSRTGGGYTF TGTGCCAGCAGCTCAAGGACAGGGGGAGGCTACACCTTC TRBD1 once TRBJ1-2 TRBV7-3
CASSLRQSGNEQFF TGTGCCAGCAGTTTACGACAGTCAGGAAATGAGCAGTTCTTC NA NA TRBJ2-1 TRBV28
CASSTSGRTDTQYF TGCGCCAGCAGTACTAGCGGCCGCACAGATACGCAGTATTTT TRBD2 NA TRBJ2-3 TRBV10-2
CASREGQGGAYEQYF TGCGCCAGCAGGGAGGGACAGGGGGGGGCCTACGAGCAGTACTTC TRBD1 NA TRBJ2-7 TRBV10-2
CASSISGAGDTQYF TGTGCCAGTAGTATCTCAGGGGCGGGAGATACGCAGTATTTT NA NA TRBJ2-3 TRBV19
CASSGGPSSYNEQFF TGTGCCAGCAGCGGGGGGCCGAGCTCCTACAATGAGCAGTTCTTC NA NA TRBJ2-1 TRBV9
CASTPSLAGLDEQYF TGTGCCAGCACCCCTTCTCTAGCGGGTCTGGACGAGCAGTACTTC TRBD2 NA TRBJ2-7 TRBV28
CASSSRLETQYF TGTGCCAGCAGTTCCCGGTTAGAGACCCAGTACTTC NA NA TRBJ2-5 TRBV12-3/TRBV12-4
CASTLTSGTYEQYF TGTGCCAGCACCTTGACTAGCGGGACCTACGAGCAGTACTTC TRBD2 NA TRBJ2-7 TRBV11-2
CASSQGNTGGAETQYF TGCGCCAGCAGCCAAGGAAACACAGGGGGGGCAGAGACCCAGTACTTC NA NA TRBJ2-5 TRBV4-3
CSVGLETQYF TGCAGCGTTGGGCTCGAGACCCAGTACTTC NA NA TRBJ2-5 TRBV29-1
CASSRGGGMTDTQYF TGTGCCAGCAGCCGCGGGGGAGGGATGACAGATACGCAGTATTTT TRBD2 NA TRBJ2-3 TRBV7-3
CASSLRGTGGETQYF TGTGCCAGCAGTTTAAGAGGGACAGGGGGGGAGACCCAGTACTTC TRBD1 NA TRBJ2-5 TRBV28
CASSDWVTGANVLTF TGCGCCAGCAGCGACTGGGTCACTGGGGCCAACGTCCTGACTTTC NA NA TRBJ2-6 TRBV5-1
CAWSPGQGYQETQYF TGTGCCTGGAGCCCGGGACAGGGGTACCAAGAGACCCAGTACTTC TRBD1 NA TRBJ2-5 TRBV30
CASRGSGPSSYEQYF TGTGCCAGCAGGGGCAGCGGGCCGAGCTCCTACGAGCAGTACTTC NA once TRBJ2-7 TRBV6-6
CASSLAGRGNTEAFF TGCGCCAGCAGCTTGGCCGGCAGGGGGAACACTGAAGCTTTCTTT NA NA TRBJ1-1 TRBV5-1
CASSPDSTGVGTEAFF TGTGCCAGCTCACCCGATTCGACAGGGGTAGGGACTGAAGCTTTCTTT TRBD1 NA TRBJ1-1 TRBV18
CASGPHRYGYTF TGTGCTAGTGGCCCGCACAGGTATGGCTACACCTTC NA NA TRBJ1-2 TRBV12-5
CSVTGLSKDTQYF TGCAGCGTTACGGGACTATCGAAAGATACGCAGTATTTT TRBD2 NA TRBJ2-3 TRBV29-1
CASSLVQGIPNNEQFF TGTGCCAGCAGTCTCGTTCAGGGGATCCCTAACAATGAGCAGTTCTTC NA NA TRBJ2-1 TRBV6-2/TRBV6-3
CASSRTVLNEQFF TGTGCCAGCTCACGTACAGTACTCAATGAGCAGTTCTTC NA NA TRBJ2-1 TRBV18
CASSPDRIKNEQYF TGCGCCAGCAGTCCCGACAGGATAAAGAACGAGCAGTACTTC NA NA TRBJ2-7 TRBV10-1
CASSPPDTPKTAFF TGTGCCAGCTCACCACCGGACACCCCGAAGACGGCTTTCTTT NA NA TRBJ1-1 TRBV18
CASSERTGKDEQYF TGTGCCAGCAGTGAACGGACAGGGAAGGACGAGCAGTACTTC TRBD1 NA TRBJ2-7 TRBV2
CASSRGLAGPLSETQYF TGCGCCAGCAGCCGGGGACTAGCGGGACCGTTGTCAGAGACCCAGTACTTC TRBD2 NA TRBJ2-5 TRBV5-1
CASSLDEQGAVYGYTF TGCGCCAGCAGCTTGGACGAACAGGGGGCAGTCTATGGCTACACCTTC TRBD1 NA TRBJ1-2 TRBV5-1
CASRMQAGGELFF TGTGCCAGCAGGATGCAGGCAGGCGGGGAGCTGTTTTTT NA NA TRBJ2-2 TRBV7-3
CASSLYPGVNQPQHF TGTGCCAGCAGCTTGTACCCCGGGGTCAATCAGCCCCAGCATTTT NA NA TRBJ1-5 TRBV5-6
CASGGSGRTNEQFF TGCGCCAGCGGGGGTAGCGGGAGGACAAATGAGCAGTTCTTC TRBD2 NA TRBJ2-1 TRBV10-2
CASSLGVGQTSRMNTEAFF TGTGCCAGCAGCTTAGGGGTGGGGCAGACTAGTAGGATGAACACTGAAGCTTTCTTT NA NA TRBJ1-1 TRBV11-2
CASSTGTGWYGYTF TGTGCCAGCAGCACCGGGACAGGGTGGTATGGCTACACCTTC TRBD1 NA TRBJ1-2 TRBV7-9
CASRQGLAGSTDTQYF TGTGCCAGCAGGCAGGGACTAGCGGGAAGCACAGATACGCAGTATTTT TRBD2 NA TRBJ2-3 TRBV5-4
CASSPGLAGGVQFF TGTGCCAGCAGCCCAGGACTAGCGGGAGGGGTGCAGTTCTTC TRBD2 NA TRBJ2-1 TRBV7-3
CASSLSGINSNQPQHF TGTGCCAGCAGTTTATCGGGCATCAATAGCAATCAGCCCCAGCATTTT NA few TRBJ1-5 TRBV27
CASSLSRLAGGNEQFF TGTGCCAGCAGTTTATCACGACTAGCGGGAGGCAATGAGCAGTTCTTC TRBD2 NA TRBJ2-1 TRBV27
CASSEAQRDLDTQYF TGTGCCAGCAGTGAAGCGCAACGGGACTTAGATACGCAGTATTTT NA NA TRBJ2-3 TRBV2
CASSFGGGSPTGELFF TGTGCCAGCAGCTTTGGGGGGGGATCTCCCACCGGGGAGCTGTTTTTT TRBD2 NA TRBJ2-2 TRBV5-4
CASSLAPGGTGNEKLFF TGTGCCAGCAGCTTAGCCCCAGGGGGCACTGGTAATGAAAAACTGTTTTTT TRBD1 once TRBJ1-4 TRBV7-2
CASSTGQGRETQYF TGCGCCAGCAGCACAGGACAGGGGAGGGAGACCCAGTACTTC TRBD1 NA TRBJ2-5 TRBV5-1